Each of the 29 T cell receptor beta chains below was sequenced from the same sample in a study of T-cell reconstitution after alpha-beta-depleted transplantation in children. Preparing the TCRbeta library involved the use of unique molecular identifiers. TCRdb recomputed calls from the PCR reads with MiXCR, one row per CDR3 protein. The repertoire holds 500,000 to 600,000 distinct CDR3 sequences, with over 25% as singletons. The sample in question was PBMCs, obtained before TCRalphabeta/CD19-depleted stem cell transplant. These receptors came from a boy less than two years old with Wiskott-Aldrich syndrome, due to receive a stem cell transplant.

The rearrangement uses TRBV5-1 and TRBJ2-1; possibly TRBD2 for D (6 bases). CDR1 is SGHRS and CDR2 is YFSETQ in the germline V gene. The CDR3 is made up of 14 amino acids. The V end lost 2 bases, the J end lost 6 bases, and 12 bases lay between the germline ends. This CDR3 reads CASSFSGFTNEQFF. CDR3 nucleotides: TGCGCCAGCAGCTTTAGCGGTTTTACCAATGAGCAGTTCTTC. The variable domain in full, with the rest retrieved from reference TRBV5-1 and TRBJ2-1, is KAGVTQTPRYLIKTRGQQVTLSCSPISGHRSVSWYQQTPGQGLQFLFEYFSETQRNKGNFPGRFSGRQFSNSRSEMNVSTLELGDSALYLCASSFSGFTNEQFFGPGTRLTVL.

The chain has TRBV5-1 and TRBJ1-1; D is possibly TRBD1 (6 bases). Germline CDR1 is SGHRS and CDR2 is YFSETQ. V was trimmed by 4 bases and J by 6 bases, leaving 19 bases between them. CDR3 length: 15 residues. The CDR3 loop is CASSPTRKGGPEAFF. The DNA for the CDR3 is TGCGCCAGCAGCCCGACTCGTAAGGGGGGCCCTGAAGCTTTCTTT.

V and J are TRBV20-1 and TRBJ2-3, with TRBD2 as a possible D gene (7 bases). V was pared by 4 bases and J by 2 bases, with 16 bases between. There are 15 residues in the CDR3. Germline values: CDR1 DFQATT, CDR2 SNEGSKA (reference sequence). CDR3 in amino acids: CSAKRDNLPTDTQYF. The DNA for the CDR3 is TGCAGTGCTAAGCGGGACAACCTTCCCACAGATACGCAGTATTTT.

A few counts support this clonotype. This chain uses TRBV20-1 with TRBJ2-1, with 8 positions matching TRBD2. Germline V gene lookup returns CDR1 DFQATT and CDR2 SNEGSKA (reference sequence). CDR3 length equals 13 residues. The V and J ends lost 5 bases and 8 bases, in that order; junction bases with no gene match: 8. The CDR3 sequence: CSAVGLATDEQFF. The CDR3 nucleotides are TGCAGTGCTGTTGGACTAGCAACAGATGAGCAGTTCTTC.

The J gene is TRBJ2-1, the V gene TRBV5-1, with D perhaps TRBD1 (5 bases). This CDR3 comprises 14 residues. The germline gives CDR1 SGHRS, CDR2 YFSETQ. V dropped 4 bases and J dropped 10 bases, with 18 bases sitting between them. The CDR3 DNA is TGCGCCAGCAGCCCGGACAATACCGTGGGGGAGCAGTTCTTC. Its protein is CASSPDNTVGEQFF. The full variable domain, completed using reference TRBV5-1 and TRBJ2-1, is KAGVTQTPRYLIKTRGQQVTLSCSPISGHRSVSWYQQTPGQGLQFLFEYFSETQRNKGNFPGRFSGRQFSNSRSEMNVSTLELGDSALYLCASSPDNTVGEQFFGPGTRLTVL.

This clonotype was detected a few times. This chain uses TRBV3-1 with TRBJ2-7, with TRBD2 identical over 10 bases. The CDR3 sequence is 16 residues long. Looked up from germline, CDR1 is LGHDT and CDR2 is YNNKEL (reference sequence). After removal of 4 bases from V and 3 bases from J, the junction contained 9 bases not matched to a gene. This CDR3 is CASSPPRGTSVYEQYF. CDR3 bases: TGTGCCAGCAGCCCACCTAGGGGGACTAGCGTCTACGAGCAGTACTTC.

The gene calls are TRBV29-1 and TRBJ1-2; the D is unclear. The germline V gene has CDR1 SQVTM and CDR2 ANQGSEA. The CDR3 spans 14 residues. V was trimmed by 0 bases and J by 4 bases, leaving 12 bases between them. The CDR3 protein is CSVEDSAAGYGYTF. The CDR3 nucleotides are TGCAGCGTTGAAGATTCCGCAGCCGGCTATGGCTACACCTTC.

This clonotype was counted a single time. This chain connects TRBV7-9 to TRBJ2-2; 7 nucleotides match TRBD1. Germline CDR1 and CDR2: SEHNR and FQNEAQ (reference sequence). V was pared by 5 bases and J by 4 bases, with 7 bases of the junction left unmatched. The CDR3 is 15 residues long. CDR3 sequence: CASSRGQASTGELFF. CDR3 sequence (DNA): TGTGCCAGCAGCCGTGGACAGGCTAGCACCGGGGAGCTGTTTTTT.

J is TRBJ2-5 and V is TRBV20-1; D tentatively fits TRBD1 or TRBD2 (5 bases each). Looked up from germline, CDR1 is DFQATT and CDR2 is SNEGSKA (reference sequence). CDR3 length equals 13 residues. V was pared by 3 bases and J by 5 bases, with 13 bases between. CDR3 coding DNA: TGCAGTGCTAGTGACTGGGGGTTCGAGACCCAGTACTTC. This codes for CSASDWGFETQYF.

In its sample, this clonotype was seen a few times. This chain joins TRBV5-1 and TRBJ2-4, with no clear D. The CDR3 extends over 13 amino acids. Per the germline V gene, CDR1 is SGHRS and CDR2 is YFSETQ. V shed 4 bases and J shed 3 bases, with 8 bases lying between them. The CDR3 DNA sequence: TGCGCCAGCAGCCCCGGGTTCAAAAACATTCAGTACTTC. Amino acid sequence: CASSPGFKNIQYF.

V usage is TRBV15 and J usage is TRBJ2-1, with 10 bases lining up with TRBD2. V lost 5 bases and J lost 2; bases outside the gene matches: 15. The length of the CDR3 is 19 residues. Germline V lookup: CDR1 LNHNV, CDR2 YYDKDF (reference sequence). The CDR3 loop reads CATSGGGLAGVTPYNEQFF. The DNA for the CDR3 is TGTGCCACCAGCGGAGGGGGGCTAGCGGGAGTTACACCCTACAATGAGCAGTTCTTC.

The chain joins TRBV5-1 to TRBJ2-5; 10 bases are a match to TRBD2. The length of the CDR3 is 14 residues. Germline CDR1 and CDR2: SGHRS and YFSETQ. Unmatched junction bases numbered 1, after V lost 0 bases and J lost 5 bases. CDR3 amino acids: CASSLEGLAETQYF. As DNA, the CDR3 is TGCGCCAGCAGCTTGGAGGGACTAGCGGAGACCCAGTACTTC.

This clonotype was seen more than once but under ten times. The CDR3: CASSPRDAQETQYF. The CDR3 coding sequence is TGCGCCAGCAGCCCCCGGGACGCCCAAGAGACCCAGTACTTC. This chain uses TRBV5-1 with TRBJ2-5; D tentatively fits TRBD1 or TRBD2 (5 bases each). Trimming pared 4 bases from V and 1 base from J, leaving 11 bases between. Germline CDR1 is SGHRS and CDR2 is YFSETQ. This CDR3 region has 14 residues.

The chain joins TRBV6-1 to TRBJ2-5, with 14 nucleotides matching TRBD2. Germline lookup yields CDR1 MNHNS and CDR2 SASEGT. This CDR3 region has 17 residues. After removal of 4 bases from V and 7 bases from J, the junction contained 11 bases not matched to a gene. CDR3 nucleotides: TGTGCCAGCAGTGGGACTAGCGGGAGGTCAACAAGAGGGACCCAGTACTTC. Protein product: CASSGTSGRSTRGTQYF.

In this sample, this clonotype turned up many times. The rearrangement links TRBV27 to TRBJ2-1, with 8 bases fitting TRBD2. The length of the CDR3 is 15 residues. V gave up 4 bases and J gave up 7 bases; unmatched junction bases: 9. The V gene's germline CDR1 is MNHEY and CDR2 SMNVEV (reference sequence). The CDR3 bases are TGTGCCAGCAGTTCTGACGCGGGAGGAAGAAATGAGCAGTTCTTC. Protein product: CASSSDAGGRNEQFF.

This clonotype appeared a few times. V and J are TRBV11-3 and TRBJ2-1, with unresolved D. The CDR3 consists of 16 residues. CDR1 and CDR2 (germline): SGHNT, YENEEA. The V and J ends lost 3 bases and 0 bases respectively, with 12 bases between them. This CDR3 reads CASSFRASSSYNEQFF. Here the CDR3 DNA reads TGTGCCAGCAGCTTTAGGGCATCGAGCTCCTACAATGAGCAGTTCTTC.

The chain links TRBV6-2 or TRBV6-3 to TRBJ2-3, with D hard to call. Germline V gene data show CDR1 as MNHEY and CDR2 as SVGEGT. Trimming removed 2 bases at V and 4 bases at J, with 4 bases between. This CDR3 region has 12 residues. CDR3 sequence (DNA): TGTGCCAGCAGTTACGTTTCAGATACGCAGTATTTT. It yields the protein CASSYVSDTQYF.

This clonotype has more than one count but fewer than ten. This rearrangement joins TRBV5-1 to TRBJ1-1, with unresolved D. The CDR3 totals 12 residues. Germline assignment: CDR1 SGHRS and CDR2 YFSETQ. Trimming left V 3 bases short and J 7 bases short, with 10 bases between. In DNA, the CDR3 is TGCGCCAGCAGCTGGGATGCAGGTGAAGCTTTCTTT. Translating gives CASSWDAGEAFF.

This sequence joins TRBV7-2 and TRBJ1-1; unclear D gene. The germline V gene has CDR1 SGHTA and CDR2 FQGNSA. Trimming left V 5 bases short and J 0 bases short, with 10 bases between. The CDR3 has 14 amino acids. CDR3 coding DNA: TGTGCCAGCAGCCTCACTGAAGTGAACACTGAAGCTTTCTTT. Encoded protein: CASSLTEVNTEAFF.

This chain connects TRBV27 to TRBJ2-1; TRBD1 might be the D (6 bases). This CDR3 has 14 residues. The V gene's germline CDR1 is MNHEY and CDR2 SMNVEV (reference sequence). Between the trimmed V and J ends, which lost 7 bases and 6 bases, there was a span of 16 bases. The CDR3 sequence is CASKFAQGTNEQFF. The DNA for the CDR3 is TGTGCCAGCAAATTCGCACAGGGCACCAATGAGCAGTTCTTC.

This clonotype was detected only a few times. This chain links TRBV5-1 with TRBJ2-1; D remains unclear. Trimming cost V 2 bases and J 0 bases, with 9 bases left between them. This CDR3 is 15 amino acids long. CDR1 and CDR2 (germline): SGHRS, YFSETQ. The CDR3: CASSLELSSYNEQFF. In nucleotides, the CDR3 is TGCGCCAGCAGCTTAGAGCTGAGCTCCTACAATGAGCAGTTCTTC. The full variable domain, in which reference TRBV5-1 and TRBJ2-1 provide the parts outside the CDR3, is KAGVTQTPRYLIKTRGQQVTLSCSPISGHRSVSWYQQTPGQGLQFLFEYFSETQRNKGNFPGRFSGRQFSNSRSEMNVSTLELGDSALYLCASSLELSSYNEQFFGPGTRLTVL.

V gene TRBV7-3 combines with J gene TRBJ1-2, with 7 bases lining up with TRBD1. V lost 5 bases, J lost 7 bases, and 7 bases stayed unmatched. CDR3 length: 13 amino acids. The germline gives CDR1 SGHTA, CDR2 FQGTGA. Written as DNA, the CDR3 is TGTGCCAGCAGCCCGGGGACAGCATTTGGCTACACCTTC. It translates to CASSPGTAFGYTF. Combining the CDR3 with reference TRBV7-3 and TRBJ1-2 gives the whole variable domain GAGVSQTPSNKVTEKGKYVELRCDPISGHTALYWYRQSLGQGPEFLIYFQGTGAADDSGLPNDRFFAVRPEGSVSTLKIQRTERGDSAVYLCASSPGTAFGYTFGSGTRLTVV.

The chain recombines TRBV10-3 with TRBJ2-3; D is ambiguous. V lost 3 bases, J lost 4 bases, and 5 bases lay in between. The CDR3 contains 12 residues. Germline V gives CDR1 ENHRY, CDR2 SYGVKD. The CDR3 spells CAISDISDTQYF. The CDR3 DNA sequence: TGTGCCATCAGTGATATCTCAGATACGCAGTATTTT.

This clonotype appeared a few times. The chain recombines TRBV10-3 with TRBJ2-1; 8 bases match TRBD2. CDR1 ENHRY and CDR2 SYGVKD come from the germline V gene. CDR3 size: 14 residues. The junction had 11 bases not matched to a gene; V was cut back by 10 bases and J by 6 bases. CDR3: CATQKLAGGNEQFF. The CDR3 region has the DNA TGTGCCACCCAGAAACTGGCGGGGGGCAATGAGCAGTTCTTC.

A few counts support this clonotype. The genes are TRBV7-2 and TRBJ2-1; D call uncertain. Germline V lookup: CDR1 SGHTA, CDR2 FQGNSA. V dropped 2 bases and J dropped 5 bases, with 7 bases sitting between them. The CDR3 runs to 13 residues. The CDR3 nucleotides read TGTGCCAGCAGCTTATCTCGGAACAATGAGCAGTTCTTC. This encodes CASSLSRNNEQFF.

A few counts support this clonotype. V gene TRBV5-1 combines with J gene TRBJ1-2; D is unresolved. Trimming stripped 1 base from V and 4 bases from J, with 17 bases between. CDR3 length: 16 amino acids. Germline CDR1 reads SGHRS; CDR2 reads YFSETQ. The DNA for the CDR3 is TGCGCCAGCAGCTTGTGGGGTAAACTCGTGGGCTATGGCTACACCTTC. Protein: CASSLWGKLVGYGYTF.

Only a few counts were recorded for this clonotype. The genes are TRBV5-6 and TRBJ2-3; D may be TRBD2 (6 bases). The CDR3 runs 15 residues. The germline V gene encodes CDR1 SGHDT and CDR2 YYEEEE. V was pared by 0 bases and J by 4 bases, with 12 bases between. CDR3 nucleotide sequence: TGTGCCAGCAGCTTGGGGGCCGCGGGATCAGATACGCAGTATTTT. Amino acid sequence: CASSLGAAGSDTQYF.

This clonotype was observed a few times. This chain uses TRBV12-3 or TRBV12-4 with TRBJ2-3; perhaps D is TRBD1 or TRBD2 (6 bases each). CDR3 length equals 15 residues. V was trimmed by 3 bases and J by 2 bases, leaving 12 bases between them. The CDR3 here is CASSFDGGDTDTQYF. The DNA for the CDR3 is TGTGCCAGCAGTTTTGACGGGGGCGACACAGATACGCAGTATTTT.

This clonotype was observed a handful of times. The chain has TRBV5-5 and TRBJ1-2, with TRBD1 matching 8 bases. CDR1 is SGHKS, CDR2 YYEKEE, per germline (reference sequence). The CDR3 sequence is 15 residues long. V lost 4 bases to trimming and J lost 4 bases; unmatched junction nucleotides: 9. The CDR3 nucleotides read TGTGCCAGCAGCCAGGATCCGGGACAGGCCTATGGCTACACCTTC. This codes for CASSQDPGQAYGYTF.